Below are 19 T cell receptor beta chains sequenced from a single sample in a study of T cell responses to AZD1222 COVID-19 vaccine (dated by TCRdb to the early 2020s). In light of the paper, this sample's time point label describes: baseline before first vaccination. Preparation of the library involved the immunoSEQ multiplex PCR assay. Here the immuneACCESS table is served through TCRdb, limited to in-frame sequences with V and J called. Missing clones are a known gap in these copies; in checked studies unresolved V genes cover under half, and the rest lacks a known reason. Here the sample has 40,000 to 45,000 clones; around 80% occur a single time. About 4.3% of the sample is taken by the ten largest. Sequences were derived from peripheral blood, sampled on day 0 of AZD1222 vaccination. The receptors were gathered from an adult in good health.

This clone appeared a few times. The V and J genes are TRBV15 and TRBJ2-7; tentative D call: TRBD2 (7 bases). V was pared by 0 bases and J by 0 bases, with 12 bases between. The CDR3 runs 16 residues. CDR1 and CDR2 (germline): LNHNV, YYDKDF (reference sequence). In nucleotides, the CDR3 is TGTGCCACCAGCAGAGATCGGGGGGCAGACTCCTACGAGCAGTACTTC. Amino acids: CATSRDRGADSYEQYF. Full variable domain (remainder filled in from reference TRBV15 and TRBJ2-7): DAMVIQNPRYQVTQFGKPVTLSCSQTLNHNVMYWYQQKSSQAPKLLFHYYDKDFNNEADTPDNFQSRRPNTSFCFLDIRSPGLGDTAMYLCATSRDRGADSYEQYFGPGTRLTVT.

The CDR3 DNA sequence: TGTGCCAGCAGGGGGACAGGGGGAAATGAGCAGTTCTTC. It translates to CASRGTGGNEQFF. The chain has TRBV12-3 or TRBV12-4 and TRBJ2-1; 11 bases agree with TRBD1. This CDR3 spans 13 amino acids. J was trimmed by 7 bases and V by 6 bases; bases with no gene match: 2.

The chain is built from TRBV7-8 and TRBJ2-7, with D possibly matching TRBD2 (5 bases). Germline-derived CDR1 and CDR2 are SGHVS and FQNEAQ. This CDR3 is built from 15 residues. Trimming pared 8 bases from V and 3 bases from J, leaving 20 bases between. The CDR3 is CASSPRARLSYEQYF. CDR3 nucleotides: TGTGCCAGCTCTCCGAGGGCCCGTCTGAGCTACGAGCAGTACTTC.

The chain uses TRBV30 and TRBJ2-7; D tentatively fits TRBD1 or TRBD2 (5 bases each). V was pared by 0 bases and J by 2 bases, with 11 bases between. The CDR3 extends over 14 amino acids. Germline CDR1 reads GTSNPN; CDR2 reads SVGIG (reference sequence). CDR3 protein: CAWSVGVGAYEQYF. CDR3 DNA sequence: TGTGCCTGGAGTGTAGGGGTGGGAGCCTACGAGCAGTACTTC.

This clone turned up a few times. V gene TRBV7-9 combines with J gene TRBJ2-7; weak D call: TRBD1 (7 bases). Germline V gene sequence: CDR1 SEHNR, CDR2 FQNEAQ (reference sequence). The CDR3 runs to 16 residues. V was clipped by 2 bases and J by 2 bases, with 16 bases between them. CDR3 in DNA: TGTGCCAGCAGCTTATGGCGGGACAGCTACACCTACGAGCAGTACTTC. Translating gives CASSLWRDSYTYEQYF.

The chain couples TRBV11-2 to TRBJ1-3, with D perhaps TRBD1 (6 bases). Trimming left V 0 bases short and J 4 bases short, with 13 bases between. CDR1 and CDR2 from the germline V gene are SGHAT and FQNNGV. This CDR3 has 16 amino acids. CDR3 loop: CASSLDLWGRGNTIYF. CDR3 sequence (DNA): TGTGCCAGCAGCTTAGATTTGTGGGGGCGCGGAAACACCATATATTTT.

This clone has more than one count but fewer than ten. The gene calls are TRBV27 and TRBJ2-1, with 8 bases lining up with TRBD1. The V gene's germline CDR1 is MNHEY and CDR2 SMNVEV (reference sequence). V gave up 5 bases and J gave up 4 bases; unmatched junction bases: 10. This CDR3 region has 16 residues. CDR3: CASSTTRQGLYNEQFF. The CDR3 DNA sequence: TGTGCCAGCAGTACCACACGACAGGGGCTGTACAATGAGCAGTTCTTC.

The V and J genes are TRBV6-5 and TRBJ1-6; 8 positions match TRBD1. Germline values: CDR1 MNHEY, CDR2 SVGAGI. The CDR3 runs 16 residues. V lost 0 bases, J lost 5 bases, and 3 bases stayed unmatched. The CDR3 spells CASSYSLGQDNSPLHF. CDR3 nucleotide sequence: TGTGCCAGCAGTTACTCGTTGGGACAGGATAATTCACCCCTCCACTTT.

Of note for this clone: At the DNA level, this CDR3 is encoded by other sequences in the same sample as well. The chain carries TRBV7-9 and TRBJ2-7; possible D gene TRBD1, 6 bases. Deletions cut 2 bases from V and 4 bases from J, with 12 bases between. Per the germline V gene, CDR1 is SEHNR and CDR2 is FQNEAQ (reference sequence). The CDR3 loop spans 14 amino acids. The CDR3 loop is CASSLPGTPYEQYF. CDR3 bases: TGTGCCAGCAGCTTACCTGGGACACCTTACGAGCAGTACTTC.

The chain carries TRBV7-9 and TRBJ1-2; weak D call: TRBD1 (5 bases). With 0 bases removed from V and 12 bases from J, the gap between germline ends came to 11 bases. The germline V gene has CDR1 SEHNR and CDR2 FQNEAQ (reference sequence). The CDR3 length is 12 residues. CDR3: CASSLAGPGDTF. CDR3 in DNA: TGTGCCAGCAGCTTAGCGGGGCCGGGGGACACCTTC.

J is TRBJ2-7 and V is TRBV5-1; D is unresolved. The ends were cut back, 0 bases at V and 7 bases at J, with 14 bases in the middle. This CDR3 spans 14 amino acids. The germline V gene encodes CDR1 SGHRS and CDR2 YFSETQ. CDR3 sequence reads: CASSLGAVRSEQYF. The CDR3 DNA follows: TGCGCCAGCAGCTTGGGGGCGGTCCGGAGTGAGCAGTACTTC.

J is TRBJ1-6 and V is TRBV2; no clear D. V was pared by 4 bases and J by 9 bases, with 13 bases between. Germline assignment: CDR1 SNHLY and CDR2 FYNNEI. CDR3 length equals 14 residues. CDR3 bases: TGTGCCAGCAGTGGCTGGGAGCGGGGTTCACCCCTCCACTTT. It specifies CASSGWERGSPLHF.

V usage is TRBV7-8 and J usage is TRBJ1-1; no clear D gene. The germline CDR1 and CDR2 sequences are SGHVS and FQNEAQ. Trimming took 5 bases from V and 4 from J, leaving 8 bases between them. The CDR3 spans 12 residues. The CDR3 reads CASSQRGTEAFF. The CDR3 DNA reads as TGTGCCAGCAGCCAGCGCGGCACTGAAGCTTTCTTT.

The chain employs TRBV28 and TRBJ1-5; 7 bases fit TRBD1. CDR1 is MDHEN and CDR2 is SYDVKM in the germline V gene. V lost 6 bases to trimming and J lost 5 bases; unmatched junction nucleotides: 7. The CDR3 contains 14 residues. The CDR3: CASRSTGFDQPQHF. As DNA, the CDR3 is TGTGCCAGCAGGTCGACAGGGTTCGATCAGCCCCAGCATTTT.

This clone was observed a few times. The chain carries TRBV7-9 and TRBJ1-5; possibly TRBD1 for D (5 bases). Germline V lookup: CDR1 SEHNR, CDR2 FQNEAQ (reference sequence). Trimming took 1 base from V and 7 from J, leaving 11 bases between them. There are 14 residues in the CDR3. Here the CDR3 reads CASSLGGDNQPQHF. The CDR3, as DNA: TGTGCCAGCAGCTTAGGGGGCGACAACCAGCCCCAGCATTTT.

The V call is TRBV19, the J call TRBJ2-1; D not certain. The CDR3 loop spans 14 amino acids. Germline loops: CDR1 LNHDA, CDR2 SQIVND (reference sequence). Trimming left V 1 base short and J 6 bases short, with 10 bases between. The CDR3 spells CASSIGDLSNEQFF. The CDR3 coding sequence is TGTGCCAGTAGTATAGGGGATCTTTCCAATGAGCAGTTCTTC.

The rearrangement joins TRBV12-2 to TRBJ1-4. TRBV12-2 is flagged as a pseudogene. The CDR3 is 15 residues long. The CDR3 region has the DNA TGTGCAAGTCGCTCCCTTGGTTCGGGGGATGAAAAACTGTTTTTT. It yields the protein CASRSLGSGDEKLFF.

This chain connects TRBV19 to TRBJ1-6; tentatively, D is TRBD1 (5 bases). Trimming shortened V by 7 bases and J by 11 bases, and 24 bases separated the two germline ends. The CDR3 contains 16 residues. CDR1 and CDR2 from the germline V gene are LNHDA and SQIVND (reference sequence). CDR3 nucleotides: TGTGCCAGTAACCTATCAAGGGCGGGACGTGGGGCACCCCTCCACTTT. Its translation: CASNLSRAGRGAPLHF.

V and J are TRBV29-1 and TRBJ1-2; no reliable D call. Germline V CDR1 and CDR2: SQVTM, ANQGSEA. CDR3 length: 12 amino acids. Trimming shortened V by 5 bases and J by 4 bases, and 11 bases separated the two germline ends. CDR3 in amino acids: CSVMTVTYGYTF. In nucleotides, the CDR3 is TGCAGCGTTATGACGGTCACCTATGGCTACACCTTC. The full variable domain, its missing parts supplied by reference TRBV29-1 and TRBJ1-2, is SAVISQKPSRDICQRGTSLTIQCQVDSQVTMMFWYRQQPGQSLTLIATANQGSEATYESGFVIDKFPISRPNLTFSTLTVSNMSPEDSSIYLCSVMTVTYGYTFGSGTRLTVV.